The 27 T cell receptor beta chains below come from one sample, sequenced in a study of cytomegalovirus exposure and HLA in healthy donors listed by TCRdb under 2017. The receptor library was made with the immunoSEQ multiplex PCR assay. Held by TCRdb, this immuneACCESS table contains in-frame sequences only and omits some clones. Under half of the omission traces to an unresolved V gene where checked; the cause of the rest is unknown. Counted in this sample were 150,000 to 200,000 clones; 84% of them appeared once. The ten most abundant clones make up roughly a tenth of the sample. The sequenced sample consisted of PBMCs. These TCRs come from a man in his thirties or forties in good health and CMV-seropositive.

V gene TRBV6-5 combines with J gene TRBJ2-7, with D possibly matching TRBD1 (6 bases). The CDR3 sequence is 13 residues long. The V gene's germline CDR1 is MNHEY and CDR2 SVGAGI. V was clipped by 5 bases and J by 2 bases, with 10 bases between them. CDR3 sequence: CASSRDKTYEQYF. In DNA, the CDR3 is TGTGCCAGCAGTCGGGACAAGACCTACGAGCAGTACTTC.

The rearrangement links TRBV7-8 to TRBJ2-3; D call uncertain. CDR3 length equals 14 residues. Germline CDR1 is SGHVS and CDR2 is FQNEAQ. V shed 3 bases and J shed 2 bases, with 9 bases lying between them. CDR3 coding DNA: TGTGCCAGCAGCTTTCGGCGGTCCACAGATACGCAGTATTTT. It codes for CASSFRRSTDTQYF.

This chain links TRBV6-6 with TRBJ1-3; D gene uncertain. The CDR3 is 13 amino acids. V lost 6 bases and J lost 0, with 6 bases in between. Per germline, CDR1 MNHNY and CDR2 SVGAGI (reference sequence). This chain's CDR3 is CASSEGSGNTIYF. The CDR3 DNA is TGTGCCAGCAGCGAGGGCTCTGGAAACACCATATATTTT.

This clone was seen a single time. V gene TRBV20-1 combines with J gene TRBJ2-7; D gene ambiguous. CDR3 size: 10 residues. Per the germline V gene, CDR1 is DFQATT and CDR2 is SNEGSKA (reference sequence). The ends were cut back, 7 bases at V and 5 bases at J, with 9 bases in the middle. DNA for the CDR3: TGCAGTGGTCAGTTCGACGAGCAGTACTTC. It codes for CSGQFDEQYF.

The chain employs TRBV5-1 and TRBJ2-1; 15 bases map to TRBD2. The CDR3 is 16 residues long. Germline V gives CDR1 SGHRS, CDR2 YFSETQ. The trim removed 3 bases at V and 5 bases at J, leaving 3 bases unmatched. As DNA, the CDR3 is TGCGCCAGCAGCTCGGGACTAGCGGGAGGAAACAATGAGCAGTTCTTC. Protein sequence: CASSSGLAGGNNEQFF. The complete variable domain, with remaining parts taken from reference TRBV5-1 and TRBJ2-1, reads KAGVTQTPRYLIKTRGQQVTLSCSPISGHRSVSWYQQTPGQGLQFLFEYFSETQRNKGNFPGRFSGRQFSNSRSEMNVSTLELGDSALYLCASSSGLAGGNNEQFFGPGTRLTVL.

The chain links TRBV2 to TRBJ2-7, with D possibly matching TRBD2 (6 bases). In germline, CDR1 is SNHLY, CDR2 FYNNEI. The V end lost 6 bases, the J end lost 6 bases, and 15 bases lay between the germline ends. There are 13 residues in the CDR3. The CDR3 nucleotides read TGTGCCAGCAGCCCCGTCCAGGAGGGCGAGCAGTACTTC. Protein: CASSPVQEGEQYF.

The gene calls are TRBV11-2 and TRBJ1-2; D may be TRBD1 (6 bases). CDR1 and CDR2 from the germline V gene are SGHAT and FQNNGV. Between the trimmed V and J ends, which lost 5 bases and 2 bases, there was a span of 18 bases. The CDR3 runs to 16 residues. The CDR3 DNA reads as TGTGCCAGCAGCCCCGTCCAGGGGCGATGGAACTATGGCTACACCTTC. It codes for CASSPVQGRWNYGYTF.

The CDR3 sequence: CASSDGSSTDTQYF. The CDR3 DNA sequence: TGTGCCAGCAGCGACGGGTCCAGCACAGATACGCAGTATTTT. The V gene is TRBV9, the J gene TRBJ2-3; D is unresolved. Trimming left V 3 bases short and J 0 bases short, with 8 bases between. The CDR3 sequence is 14 residues long. Germline V gene lookup returns CDR1 SGDLS and CDR2 YYNGEE.

V and J are TRBV19 and TRBJ2-7; a weak D match, TRBD2 (6 bases). The CDR3 totals 15 residues. Trimming took 5 bases from V and 4 from J, leaving 18 bases between them. Germline V CDR1 and CDR2: LNHDA, SQIVND (reference sequence). The CDR3 DNA follows: TGTGCCAGTAGTGCGGGACCCCTAATTTTGTACGAGCAGTACTTC. As protein: CASSAGPLILYEQYF.

The chain joins TRBV28 to TRBJ1-2; D not certain. Germline V gene lookup returns CDR1 MDHEN and CDR2 SYDVKM. V lost 7 bases, J lost 0 bases, and 15 bases lay in between. The CDR3 sequence is 15 residues long. This CDR3 is CASTSLGGTNYGYTF. CDR3 nucleotide sequence: TGTGCCAGCACCTCTCTAGGAGGAACTAACTATGGCTACACCTTC.

V usage is TRBV5-1 and J usage is TRBJ2-1; maybe TRBD2 (5 bases). V was clipped by 0 bases and J by 9 bases, with 7 bases between them. CDR1 SGHRS and CDR2 YFSETQ come from the germline V gene. The CDR3 length is 12 residues. CDR3 nucleotides: TGCGCCAGCAGCTTGGCGGGAACTGAGCAGTTCTTC. Translating it yields CASSLAGTEQFF.

The CDR3 loop is CASSPGTGNTEAFF. Written as DNA, the CDR3 is TGTGCCAGCAGCCCAGGGACAGGGAACACTGAAGCTTTCTTT. The chain has TRBV9 and TRBJ1-1; 8 bases are shared with TRBD1. V dropped 4 bases and J dropped 1; count of bases not matched to a gene: 3. The length of the CDR3 is 14 residues. Germline values: CDR1 SGDLS, CDR2 YYNGEE.

DNA of the CDR3: TGCGCCAGCAGCCAATTCAGGGGATACACAGATACGCAGTATTTT. The encoded protein is CASSQFRGYTDTQYF. The chain links TRBV4-1 to TRBJ2-3; the D gene is possibly TRBD1 (6 bases). Trimming removed 2 bases from V and 2 bases from J, with 11 bases in between. This CDR3 comprises 15 residues. Germline lookup yields CDR1 MGHRA and CDR2 YSYEKL.

This clone showed up many times. The chain carries TRBV5-1 and TRBJ2-5; tentatively, D is TRBD1 (5 bases). Germline CDR1 is SGHRS and CDR2 is YFSETQ. The V and J ends lost 4 bases and 1 base respectively, with 14 bases between them. The CDR3 loop spans 15 amino acids. The CDR3 region is CASSVNTGPQETQYF. Written as DNA, the CDR3 is TGCGCCAGCAGCGTTAACACAGGTCCCCAAGAGACCCAGTACTTC. Full variable domain (rest looked up from reference TRBV5-1 and TRBJ2-5): KAGVTQTPRYLIKTRGQQVTLSCSPISGHRSVSWYQQTPGQGLQFLFEYFSETQRNKGNFPGRFSGRQFSNSRSEMNVSTLELGDSALYLCASSVNTGPQETQYFGPGTRLLVL.

This sequence joins TRBV5-1 and TRBJ2-3; tentatively, D is TRBD1 (5 bases). Germline loops: CDR1 SGHRS, CDR2 YFSETQ. V lost 0 bases, J lost 0 bases, and 14 bases lay in between. The CDR3 has 17 residues. The CDR3 DNA reads as TGCGCCAGCAGCTTGGCCCCCCAGGGCTCTAGCACAGATACGCAGTATTTT. This gives the protein CASSLAPQGSSTDTQYF.

This clone has a single count. One base away lies a much larger clone, so this may be a sequencing read error. The V call is TRBV27, the J call TRBJ2-7; 10 nucleotides match TRBD1. The CDR3 runs 15 residues. Trimming cost V 2 bases and J 2 bases; bases outside gene matches: 3. Germline V gives CDR1 MNHEY, CDR2 SMNVEV (reference sequence). CDR3: CASSLTTGGTYEQYF. CDR3 in DNA: TGTGCCAGCAGTTTAACGACAGGGGGCACCTACGAGCAGTACTTC.

V is TRBV18 and J is TRBJ2-5; TRBD2 might be the D (5 bases). This CDR3 spans 15 amino acids. Germline CDR1 reads KGHSH; CDR2 reads LQKENI. V was clipped by 4 bases and J by 2 bases, with 14 bases between them. The CDR3 DNA sequence: TGTGCCAGCTCACTTTCCCGGACGGGACAAGAGACCCAGTACTTC. This gives the protein CASSLSRTGQETQYF.

This clone was picked up a small number of times. V and J are TRBV30 and TRBJ1-1, with D unresolved. The germline V and J ends were trimmed by 0 bases and 3 bases, with 8 bases remaining between them. Germline loops: CDR1 GTSNPN, CDR2 SVGIG (reference sequence). The length of the CDR3 is 13 residues. The CDR3 here is CAWSVYSYTEAFF. In DNA form, the CDR3 reads TGTGCCTGGAGTGTATACTCCTACACTGAAGCTTTCTTT.

This clone was seen only a few times. V gene TRBV10-3 combines with J gene TRBJ2-5, with 8 bases lining up with TRBD1. The J segment lost 5 bases and the V segment lost 8 bases, leaving 10 bases of the junction unmatched. The CDR3 runs to 14 residues. In germline, CDR1 is ENHRY, CDR2 SYGVKD. The CDR3 DNA is TGTGCCATCCGGCCGTATGGACAGGGTGAGACCCAGTACTTC. It codes for CAIRPYGQGETQYF.

The chain employs TRBV5-1 and TRBJ2-1, with 10 bases lining up with TRBD2. Trimming took 3 bases from V and 4 from J; bases not matched to a gene: 16. This CDR3 comprises 19 residues. Germline V gene lookup returns CDR1 SGHRS and CDR2 YFSETQ. CDR3 loop: CASSSYPTSSGSTYNEQFF. The CDR3 DNA reads TGCGCCAGCAGCTCGTACCCTACCTCTAGCGGGAGTACATACAATGAGCAGTTCTTC.

This clone was observed a single time. This chain joins TRBV19 and TRBJ2-7; D gene uncertain. This CDR3 contains 14 residues. The germline CDR1 and CDR2 sequences are LNHDA and SQIVND (reference sequence). The germline V and J ends were trimmed by 4 bases and 3 bases, with 13 bases remaining between them. The CDR3 region is CASSTGPSGYEQYF. CDR3 in DNA: TGTGCCAGTAGTACCGGCCCCTCGGGCTACGAGCAGTACTTC.

CDR3 loop: CSTGQGTGEAFF. The CDR3 coding sequence is TGCAGCACCGGACAGGGAACAGGTGAAGCTTTCTTT. This rearrangement joins TRBV29-1 to TRBJ1-1; 8 nucleotides line up with TRBD1. The germline gives CDR1 SQVTM, CDR2 ANQGSEA. V lost 8 bases to trimming and J lost 7 bases; unmatched junction nucleotides: 9. This CDR3 has 12 amino acids.

The chain joins TRBV28 to TRBJ2-7; perhaps TRBD2 as D (6 bases). V dropped 5 bases and J dropped 4 bases, with 21 bases sitting between them. The germline V gene has CDR1 MDHEN and CDR2 SYDVKM. The CDR3 has 16 residues. CDR3 amino acids: CASSPPVWAGRYEQYF. In nucleotides, the CDR3 is TGTGCCAGCAGTCCCCCCGTCTGGGCGGGGCGATACGAGCAGTACTTC. Combining the CDR3 with reference TRBV28 and TRBJ2-7 gives the whole variable domain DVKVTQSSRYLVKRTGEKVFLECVQDMDHENMFWYRQDPGLGLRLIYFSYDVKMKEKGDIPEGYSVSREKKERFSLILESASTNQTSMYLCASSPPVWAGRYEQYFGPGTRLTVT.

This clone has only a few counts. This chain connects TRBV29-1 to TRBJ2-3; D is possibly TRBD2 (6 bases). With 4 bases removed from V and 0 bases from J, the gap between germline ends came to 23 bases. Germline V CDR1 and CDR2: SQVTM, ANQGSEA. This CDR3 spans 18 amino acids. The chain's CDR3 is CSVAGDRLFLVSTDTQYF. The CDR3 nucleotides are TGCAGCGTTGCGGGGGACCGGCTTTTTCTAGTTAGCACAGATACGCAGTATTTT.

This sequence joins TRBV7-9 and TRBJ1-4, with a possible D match to TRBD1 (5 bases). The CDR3 loop spans 16 amino acids. The V gene's germline CDR1 is SEHNR and CDR2 FQNEAQ (reference sequence). The V and J ends lost 5 bases and 3 bases respectively, with 16 bases between them. The CDR3 region has the DNA TGTGCCAGCAGCCCACGGGGGGGTATCGCTAATGAAAAACTGTTTTTT. Translating gives CASSPRGGIANEKLFF.

The CDR3 nucleotides are TGTGCCAGCAGTTCGGACGGAGGGGTAGGGGATACGCAGTATTTT. This gives the protein CASSSDGGVGDTQYF. V and J are TRBV6-5 and TRBJ2-3; possible D gene TRBD2, 6 bases. The germline V gene encodes CDR1 MNHEY and CDR2 SVGAGI. Trimming left V 4 bases short and J 6 bases short, with 17 bases between. There are 15 residues in the CDR3.

The chain uses TRBV2 and TRBJ2-3; 9 nucleotides align to TRBD2. The CDR3 has 16 residues. The germline V gene has CDR1 SNHLY and CDR2 FYNNEI. The V gene end was trimmed by 3 bases and the J gene end by 2 bases; junction bases not matched to a gene: 6. The CDR3 nucleotides are TGTGCCAGCAGTGATCCTAGCGGGACTAACACAGATACGCAGTATTTT. It codes for CASSDPSGTNTDTQYF.